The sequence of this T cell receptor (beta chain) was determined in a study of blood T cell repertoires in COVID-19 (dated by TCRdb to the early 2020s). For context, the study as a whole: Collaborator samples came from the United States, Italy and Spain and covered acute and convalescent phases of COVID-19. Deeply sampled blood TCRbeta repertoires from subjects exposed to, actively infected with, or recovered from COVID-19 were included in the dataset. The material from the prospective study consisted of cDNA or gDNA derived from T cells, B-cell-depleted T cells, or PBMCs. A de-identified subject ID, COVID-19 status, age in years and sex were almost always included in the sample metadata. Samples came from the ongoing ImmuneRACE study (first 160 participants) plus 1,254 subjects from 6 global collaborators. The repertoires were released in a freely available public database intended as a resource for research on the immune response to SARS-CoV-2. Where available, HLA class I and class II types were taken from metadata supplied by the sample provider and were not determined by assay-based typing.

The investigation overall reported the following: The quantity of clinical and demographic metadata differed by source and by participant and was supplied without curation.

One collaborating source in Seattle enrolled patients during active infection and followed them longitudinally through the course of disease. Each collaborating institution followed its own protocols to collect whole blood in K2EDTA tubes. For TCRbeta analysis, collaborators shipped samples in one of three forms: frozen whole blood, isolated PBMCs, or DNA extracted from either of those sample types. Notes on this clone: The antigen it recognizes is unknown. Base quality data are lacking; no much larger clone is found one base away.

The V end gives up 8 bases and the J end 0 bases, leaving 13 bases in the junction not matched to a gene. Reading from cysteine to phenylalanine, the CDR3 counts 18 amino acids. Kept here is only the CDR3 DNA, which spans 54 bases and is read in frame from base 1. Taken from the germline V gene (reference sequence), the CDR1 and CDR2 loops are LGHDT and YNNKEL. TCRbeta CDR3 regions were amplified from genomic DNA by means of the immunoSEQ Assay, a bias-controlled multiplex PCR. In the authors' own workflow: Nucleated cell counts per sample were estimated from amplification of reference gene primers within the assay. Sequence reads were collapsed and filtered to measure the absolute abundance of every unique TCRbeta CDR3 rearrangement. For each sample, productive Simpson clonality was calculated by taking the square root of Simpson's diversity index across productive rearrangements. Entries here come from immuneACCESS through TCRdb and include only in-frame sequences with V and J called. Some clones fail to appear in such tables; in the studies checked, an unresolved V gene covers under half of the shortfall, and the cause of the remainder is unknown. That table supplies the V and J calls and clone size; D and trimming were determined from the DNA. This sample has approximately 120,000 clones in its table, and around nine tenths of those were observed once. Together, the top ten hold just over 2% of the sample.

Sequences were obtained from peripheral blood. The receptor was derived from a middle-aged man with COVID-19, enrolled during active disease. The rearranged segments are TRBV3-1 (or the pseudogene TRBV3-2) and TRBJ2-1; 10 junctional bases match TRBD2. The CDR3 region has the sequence CASAQMGSSGSSYNEQFF. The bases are TGTGCCAGCGCTCAAATGGGTTCTAGCGGGAGCTCCTACAATGAGCAGTTCTTC.